This T cell receptor beta chain derives from a study of shared clonotypes between healthy human individuals. Concerning this clone: Other DNA sequences in the same sample also yield this CDR3.

Method: immunoSEQ multiplex PCR; TCRdb's copy keeps in-frame clones and lacks some. The table shows roughly 2.6 million clones, with more than 90% occurring only once. Sample: naive CD4+ T cells sorted from blood. As for subset: CD45RA+ positively selected. This sequence originates from a man aged 18 to 35 in good health.

CDR3 in DNA: TGTGCCAGCAGCCCTGGACAGGGCTCCAATCAGCCCCAGCATTTT. It specifies CASSPGQGSNQPQHF. The chain couples TRBV5-5 to TRBJ1-5, with TRBD1 matching 8 bases. Unmatched junction bases numbered 6, after V lost 4 bases and J lost 3 bases. Germline V gives CDR1 SGHKS, CDR2 YYEKEE (reference sequence). This CDR3 contains 15 residues.